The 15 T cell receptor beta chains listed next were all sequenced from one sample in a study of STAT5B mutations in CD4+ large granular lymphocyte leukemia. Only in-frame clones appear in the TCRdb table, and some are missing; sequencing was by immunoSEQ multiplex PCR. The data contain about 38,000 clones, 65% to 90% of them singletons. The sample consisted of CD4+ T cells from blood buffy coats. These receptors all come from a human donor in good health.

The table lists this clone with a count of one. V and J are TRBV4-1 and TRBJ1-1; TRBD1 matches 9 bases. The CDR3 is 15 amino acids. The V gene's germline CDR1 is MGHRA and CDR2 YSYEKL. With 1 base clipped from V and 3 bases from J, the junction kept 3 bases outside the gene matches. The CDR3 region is CASSQVTGGDTEAFF. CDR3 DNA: TGCGCCAGCAGCCAAGTGACAGGGGGGGACACTGAAGCTTTCTTT.

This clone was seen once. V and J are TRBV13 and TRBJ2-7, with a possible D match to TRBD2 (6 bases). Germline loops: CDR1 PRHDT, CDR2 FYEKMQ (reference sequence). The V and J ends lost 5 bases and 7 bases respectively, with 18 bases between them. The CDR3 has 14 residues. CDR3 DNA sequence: TGTGCCAGCAGCCCCTCGGGCACCCGGGGGGAGCAGTACTTC. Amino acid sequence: CASSPSGTRGEQYF.

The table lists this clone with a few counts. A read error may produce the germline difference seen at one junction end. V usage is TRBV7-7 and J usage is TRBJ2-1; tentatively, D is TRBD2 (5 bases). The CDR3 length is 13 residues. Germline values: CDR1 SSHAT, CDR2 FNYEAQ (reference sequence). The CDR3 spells CASSVTRVGEQFF. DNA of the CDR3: TGTGCTAGCAGCGTAACTAGGGTCGGTGAGCAGTTCTTC.

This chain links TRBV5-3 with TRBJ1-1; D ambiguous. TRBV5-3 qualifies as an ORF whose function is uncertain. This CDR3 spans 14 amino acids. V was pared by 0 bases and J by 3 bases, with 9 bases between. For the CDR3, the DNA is TGTGCCAGAAGCTTGGAATGGAGAGACACTGAAGCTTTCTTT. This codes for CARSLEWRDTEAFF.

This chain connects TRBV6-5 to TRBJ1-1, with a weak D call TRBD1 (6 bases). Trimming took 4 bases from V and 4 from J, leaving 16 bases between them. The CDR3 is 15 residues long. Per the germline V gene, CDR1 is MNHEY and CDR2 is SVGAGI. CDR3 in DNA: TGTGCCAGCAGTTTTCGGACAGTGGGGGCCACTGAAGCTTTCTTT. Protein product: CASSFRTVGATEAFF.

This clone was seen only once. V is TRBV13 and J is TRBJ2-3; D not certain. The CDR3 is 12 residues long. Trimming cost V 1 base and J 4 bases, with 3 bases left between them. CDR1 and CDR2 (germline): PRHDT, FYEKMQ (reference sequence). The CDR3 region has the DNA TGTGCCAGCAGCTTAGTTGCAGATACGCAGTATTTT. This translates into CASSLVADTQYF.

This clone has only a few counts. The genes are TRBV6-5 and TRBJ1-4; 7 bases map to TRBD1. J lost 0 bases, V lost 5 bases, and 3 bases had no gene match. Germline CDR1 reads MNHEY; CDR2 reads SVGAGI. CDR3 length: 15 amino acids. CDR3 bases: TGTGCCAGCAGTGGGACAGAGGCAACTAATGAAAAACTGTTTTTT. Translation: CASSGTEATNEKLFF.

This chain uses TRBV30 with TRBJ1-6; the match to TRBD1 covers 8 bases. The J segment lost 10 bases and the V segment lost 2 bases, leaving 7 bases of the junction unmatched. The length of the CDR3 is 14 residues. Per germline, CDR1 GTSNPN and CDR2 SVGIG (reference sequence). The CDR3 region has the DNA TGTGCCTGGAGTTCTGACAGGGGACGGTCACCCCTCCACTTT. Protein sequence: CAWSSDRGRSPLHF.

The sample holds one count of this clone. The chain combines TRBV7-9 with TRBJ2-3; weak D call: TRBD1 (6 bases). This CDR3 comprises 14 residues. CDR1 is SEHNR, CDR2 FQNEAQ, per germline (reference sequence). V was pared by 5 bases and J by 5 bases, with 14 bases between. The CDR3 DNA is TGTGCCAGCAGCCACGTAGAGGGGGAAGATACGCAGTATTTT. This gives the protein CASSHVEGEDTQYF.

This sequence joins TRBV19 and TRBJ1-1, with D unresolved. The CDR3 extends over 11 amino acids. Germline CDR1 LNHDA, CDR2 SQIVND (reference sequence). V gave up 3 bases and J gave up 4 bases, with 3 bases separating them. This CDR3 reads CASSIGTEAFF. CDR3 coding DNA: TGTGCCAGTAGTATCGGCACTGAAGCTTTCTTT.

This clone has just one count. DNA for the CDR3: TGTGCCAGCAGTCCCGTATCCGGGAAGGACGGAGAGACCCAGTACTTC. Amino acids: CASSPVSGKDGETQYF. The J gene is TRBJ2-5, the V gene TRBV6-6; weak D call: TRBD2 (5 bases). Germline V CDR1 and CDR2: MNHNY, SVGAGI (reference sequence). CDR3 length: 16 residues. Trimming removed 5 bases at V and 4 bases at J, with 20 bases between.

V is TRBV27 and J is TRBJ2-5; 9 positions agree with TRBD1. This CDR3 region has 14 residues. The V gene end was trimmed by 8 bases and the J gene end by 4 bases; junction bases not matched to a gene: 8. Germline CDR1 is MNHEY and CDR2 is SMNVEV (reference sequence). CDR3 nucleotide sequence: TGTGCCAGCGGATTGACAGGGGGAGGAGAGACCCAGTACTTC. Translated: CASGLTGGGETQYF.

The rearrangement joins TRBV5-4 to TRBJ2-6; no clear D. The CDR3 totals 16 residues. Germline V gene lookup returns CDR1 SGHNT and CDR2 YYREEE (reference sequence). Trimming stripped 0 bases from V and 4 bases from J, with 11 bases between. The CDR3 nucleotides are TGTGCCAGCAGCTTGGATCGATTATTGGGGGCCAACGTCCTGACTTTC. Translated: CASSLDRLLGANVLTF.

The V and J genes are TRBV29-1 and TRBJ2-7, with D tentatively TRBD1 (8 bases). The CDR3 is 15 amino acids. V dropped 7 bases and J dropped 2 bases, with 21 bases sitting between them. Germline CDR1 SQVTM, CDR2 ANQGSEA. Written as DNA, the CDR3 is TGCAGCGCCGATACTACCACAGGGGGGGCCTACGAGCAGTACTTC. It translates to CSADTTTGGAYEQYF.

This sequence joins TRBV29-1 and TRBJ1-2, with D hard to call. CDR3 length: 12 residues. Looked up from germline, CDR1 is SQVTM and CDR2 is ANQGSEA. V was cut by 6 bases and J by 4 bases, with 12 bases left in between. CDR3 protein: CSVTAPGYGYTF. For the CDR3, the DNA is TGCAGCGTCACAGCGCCTGGCTATGGCTACACCTTC.